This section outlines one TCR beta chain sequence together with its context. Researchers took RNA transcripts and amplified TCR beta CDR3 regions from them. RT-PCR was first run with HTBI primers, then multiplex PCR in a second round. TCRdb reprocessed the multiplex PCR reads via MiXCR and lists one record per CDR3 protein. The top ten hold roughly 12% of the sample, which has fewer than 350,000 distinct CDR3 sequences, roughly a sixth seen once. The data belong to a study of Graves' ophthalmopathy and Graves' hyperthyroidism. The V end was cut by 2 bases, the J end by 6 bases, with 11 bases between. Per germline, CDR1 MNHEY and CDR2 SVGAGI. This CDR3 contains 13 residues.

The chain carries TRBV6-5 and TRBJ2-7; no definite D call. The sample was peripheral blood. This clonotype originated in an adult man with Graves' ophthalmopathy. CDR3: CASSYPLVREQYF. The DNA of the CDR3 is TGTGCCAGCAGTTACCCATTGGTTCGCGAGCAGTACTTC.